This T cell receptor beta chain was obtained from a study of blood T cell repertoires in COVID-19. Produced via immunoSEQ multiplex PCR; TCRdb's table is partial and in-frame only. Here the sample spans around 170,000 clones, roughly 81% being singletons. Germline V gene lookup returns CDR1 LNHDA and CDR2 SQIVND (reference sequence). This CDR3 contains 15 residues. V gave up 5 bases and J gave up 0 bases, with 11 bases separating them. The sequence came from a woman older than 75 with COVID-19, enrolled during active disease. The chain links TRBV19 to TRBJ1-5; D call uncertain. Sequenced input: peripheral blood. CDR3 amino acids: CASSPKKASNQPQHF. DNA for the CDR3: TGTGCCAGTAGTCCCAAAAAAGCTAGCAATCAGCCCCAGCATTTT.